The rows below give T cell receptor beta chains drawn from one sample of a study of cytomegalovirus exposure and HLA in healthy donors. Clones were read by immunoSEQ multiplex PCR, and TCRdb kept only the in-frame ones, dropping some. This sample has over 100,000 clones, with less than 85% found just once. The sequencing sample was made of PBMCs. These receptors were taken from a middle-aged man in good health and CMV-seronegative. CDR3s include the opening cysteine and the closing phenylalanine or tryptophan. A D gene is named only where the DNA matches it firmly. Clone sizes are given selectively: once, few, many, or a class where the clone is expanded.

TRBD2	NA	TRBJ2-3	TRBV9	CASSPGLAGGRTQYF	TGTGCCAGCAGCCCCGGACTAGCGGGGGGGCGGACGCAGTATTTT
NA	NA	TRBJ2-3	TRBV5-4	CASSLEGGRTDTQYF	TGTGCCAGCAGCTTGGAGGGGGGGCGCACAGATACGCAGTATTTT
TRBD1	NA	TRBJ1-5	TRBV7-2	CASSSTGGSQPQHF	TGTGCCAGCAGCTCGACAGGGGGCAGTCAGCCCCAGCATTTT
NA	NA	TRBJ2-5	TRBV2	CASRPRQTQETQYF	TGTGCCAGCAGACCCAGACAGACACAAGAGACCCAGTACTTC
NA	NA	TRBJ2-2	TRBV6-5	CASSYRGIGGAGELFF	TGTGCCAGCAGTTACAGGGGGATTGGGGGCGCCGGGGAGCTGTTTTTT
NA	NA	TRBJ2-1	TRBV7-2	CASSLSTGAYNEQFF	TGTGCCAGCAGCTTATCGACGGGGGCCTACAATGAGCAGTTCTTC
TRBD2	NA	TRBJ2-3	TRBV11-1	CASSLLAGGTDTQYF	TGTGCCAGCAGCCTACTAGCGGGGGGGACAGATACGCAGTATTTT
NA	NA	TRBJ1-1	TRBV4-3	CASSQDFDDSYEAFF	TGCGCCAGCAGCCAAGATTTCGACGACAGTTACGAAGCTTTCTTT
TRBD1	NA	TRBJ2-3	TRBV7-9	CASSQILGQVVKYF	TGTGCCAGCAGCCAAATTTTGGGACAGGTAGTAAAGTATTTT
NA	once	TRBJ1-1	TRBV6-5	CASSETEDTEAFF	TGTGCCAGCAGTGAAACTGAGGACACTGAAGCTTTCTTT
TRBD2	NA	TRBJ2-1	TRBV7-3	CASSPLAGWNEQFF	TGTGCCAGCAGCCCGCTAGCGGGGTGGAATGAGCAGTTCTTC
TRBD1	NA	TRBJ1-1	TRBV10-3	CAISESSWATGGLVGTEAFF	TGTGCCATCAGTGAGTCGAGTTGGGCCACAGGGGGCCTGGTGGGCACTGAAGCTTTCTTT
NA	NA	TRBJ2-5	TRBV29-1	CSVSQRQETQYF	TGCAGCGTATCCCAGAGGCAAGAGACCCAGTACTTC
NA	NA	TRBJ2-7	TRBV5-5	CASSPHLDISYEQYF	TGTGCCAGCAGCCCTCACCTGGACATCTCCTACGAGCAGTACTTC
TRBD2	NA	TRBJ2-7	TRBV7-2	CASSFIGLEYEQYF	TGTGCCAGCAGCTTCATAGGACTAGAATACGAGCAGTACTTC
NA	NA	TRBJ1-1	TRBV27	CASSLLWGSEAFF	TGTGCCAGCAGTTTATTGTGGGGCTCTGAAGCTTTCTTT
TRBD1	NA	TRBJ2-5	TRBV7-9	CASSTRTGGRETQYF	TGTGCCAGCAGCACGCGGACAGGGGGCCGGGAGACCCAGTACTTC
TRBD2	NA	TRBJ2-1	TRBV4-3	CASSREGVGSGGYNEQFF	TGCGCCAGCAGCCGAGAAGGGGTGGGTAGCGGGGGGTACAATGAGCAGTTCTTC
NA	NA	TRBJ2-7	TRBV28	CASSPGLAPSYEQYF	TGTGCCAGCAGTCCGGGACTGGCGCCAAGCTACGAGCAGTACTTC
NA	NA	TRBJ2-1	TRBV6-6	CASNRLAYNEQFF	TGTGCCAGCAATCGTCTAGCATACAATGAGCAGTTCTTC
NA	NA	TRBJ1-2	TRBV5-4	CASSLGPLEGYTF	TGTGCCAGCAGCTTGGGGCCGTTGGAGGGCTACACCTTC
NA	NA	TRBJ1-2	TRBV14	CASSQDREGIIPRYGYTF	TGTGCCAGCAGCCAAGATCGGGAAGGGATAATTCCCCGCTATGGCTACACCTTC
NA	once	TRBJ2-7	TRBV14	CASSLGFGFEQYF	TGTGCCAGCAGCCTCGGCTTCGGGTTCGAGCAGTACTTC
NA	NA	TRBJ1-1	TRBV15	CATSKDRPNTEAFF	TGTGCCACCAGCAAAGACAGGCCTAACACTGAAGCTTTCTTT
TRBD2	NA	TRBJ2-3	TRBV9	CASSVGGTTTDTQYF	TGTGCCAGCAGCGTAGGGGGGACTACCACAGATACGCAGTATTTT
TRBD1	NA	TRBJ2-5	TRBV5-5	CASLGGAETQYF	TGTGCCAGTCTAGGGGGCGCGGAGACCCAGTACTTC
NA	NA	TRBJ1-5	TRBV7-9	CASSWEGPQHF	TGTGCCAGCAGCTGGGAGGGGCCCCAGCATTTT
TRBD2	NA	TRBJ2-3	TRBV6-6	CASSYSTSGMGDTQYF	TGTGCCAGCAGTTACTCGACTAGCGGAATGGGAGATACGCAGTATTTT
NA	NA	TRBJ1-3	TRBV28	CASSSPLGAGNTIYF	TGTGCCAGCAGTTCCCCCTTAGGGGCCGGAAACACCATATATTTT
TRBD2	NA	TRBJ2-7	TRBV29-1	CSAGEGSGTNYEQYF	TGCAGCGCCGGAGAGGGTTCGGGGACTAACTACGAGCAGTACTTC
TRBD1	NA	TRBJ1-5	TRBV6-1	CASSTQGAFQPQHF	TGTGCCAGCAGTACGCAGGGGGCGTTTCAGCCCCAGCATTTT
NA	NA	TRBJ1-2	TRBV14	CASSQTTEFYYGYTF	TGTGCCAGCAGCCAAACCACAGAATTTTACTATGGCTACACCTTC
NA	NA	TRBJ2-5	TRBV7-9	CASSLGGMGETQYF	TGTGCCAGCAGCTTAGGAGGGATGGGGGAGACCCAGTACTTC
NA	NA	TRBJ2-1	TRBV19	CASSIGPNNEQFF	TGTGCCAGTAGTATTGGTCCTAACAATGAGCAGTTCTTC
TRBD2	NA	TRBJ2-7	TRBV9	CASSPRLAAPHEQYF	TGTGCCAGCAGCCCCCGACTAGCGGCTCCTCACGAGCAGTACTTC
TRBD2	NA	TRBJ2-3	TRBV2	CASTLLAGGHGDTQYF	TGTGCCAGCACATTACTAGCGGGGGGGCATGGAGATACGCAGTATTTT
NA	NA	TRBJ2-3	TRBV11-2	CASSPGDTQYF	TGTGCCAGCAGCCCGGGGGATACGCAGTATTTT
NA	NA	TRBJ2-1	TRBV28	CASSLGANEQFF	TGTGCCAGCAGTTTAGGGGCCAATGAGCAGTTCTTC
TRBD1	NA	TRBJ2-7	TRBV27	CASSLTGGAYEQYF	TGTGCCAGCAGTTTGACAGGGGGGGCATACGAGCAGTACTTC
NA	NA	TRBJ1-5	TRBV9	CASGDNQPQHF	TGTGCCAGCGGAGACAATCAGCCCCAGCATTTT
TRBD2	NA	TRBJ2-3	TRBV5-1	CASSGRGGTDTQYF	TGCGCCAGCAGTGGGAGGGGTGGTACAGATACGCAGTATTTT
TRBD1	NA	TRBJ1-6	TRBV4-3	CASSQAHSTGGNSPLHF	TGCGCCAGCAGCCAAGCTCATTCGACAGGGGGGAATTCACCCCTCCACTTT
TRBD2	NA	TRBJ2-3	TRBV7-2	CASSPGLAGGRGDTQYF	TGTGCCAGCAGCCCTGGACTAGCGGGAGGCCGTGGAGATACGCAGTATTTT
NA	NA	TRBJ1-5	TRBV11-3	CASARRNPDSNQPQHF	TGTGCCAGCGCTAGGCGGAACCCTGATAGCAATCAGCCCCAGCATTTT
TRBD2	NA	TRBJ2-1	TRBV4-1	CASSQVPSGGLNPYNEQFF	TGCGCCAGCAGCCAAGTTCCTAGCGGGGGGCTGAATCCCTACAATGAGCAGTTCTTC
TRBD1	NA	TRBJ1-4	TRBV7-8	CASSFSGGEKLFF	TGTGCCAGCAGCTTTTCAGGGGGCGAAAAACTGTTTTTT
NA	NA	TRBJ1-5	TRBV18	CASSPAPRQPQHF	TGTGCCAGCTCACCGGCGCCTAGACAGCCCCAGCATTTT
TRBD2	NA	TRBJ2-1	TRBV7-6	CASSPSLAGGNNEQFF	TGTGCCAGCAGCCCCTCACTAGCGGGGGGCAACAATGAGCAGTTCTTC
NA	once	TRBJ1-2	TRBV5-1	CASSSRTGLGGYTF	TGCGCCAGCAGCTCCCGTACTGGGTTGGGCGGCTACACCTTC
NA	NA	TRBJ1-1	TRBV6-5	CASSLGGGTEAFF	TGTGCCAGCAGTTTGGGAGGGGGCACTGAAGCTTTCTTT